The T cell receptor beta chain described here comes from a study of blood T cell repertoires in COVID-19. Study at large: The United States, Italy and Spain provided the acute and convalescent COVID-19 samples.

The CDR3 spans 15 residues. The germline CDR1 and CDR2 sequences are MNHEY and SVGEGT. The V and J ends lost 3 bases and 6 bases respectively, with 18 bases between them. The repertoire was sequenced with immunoSEQ multiplex PCR; TCRdb's copy has only in-frame clones and lacks some. Of around 250,000 clones in the sample, 90% to 95% were seen once. Sequenced material: PBMCs or T cells enriched from blood (not recorded which). The rearrangement links TRBV6-2 or TRBV6-3 to TRBJ2-7; D is perhaps TRBD1 (6 bases). This receptor was obtained from a human donor in a cohort exposed to, infected with or recovered from COVID-19 (not recorded which). The donor label of this sample is uncertain. Here the CDR3 DNA reads TGTGCCAGCAGTTATGTCGGACAGTATCATGGCGAGCAGTACTTC. Translation: CASSYVGQYHGEQYF.